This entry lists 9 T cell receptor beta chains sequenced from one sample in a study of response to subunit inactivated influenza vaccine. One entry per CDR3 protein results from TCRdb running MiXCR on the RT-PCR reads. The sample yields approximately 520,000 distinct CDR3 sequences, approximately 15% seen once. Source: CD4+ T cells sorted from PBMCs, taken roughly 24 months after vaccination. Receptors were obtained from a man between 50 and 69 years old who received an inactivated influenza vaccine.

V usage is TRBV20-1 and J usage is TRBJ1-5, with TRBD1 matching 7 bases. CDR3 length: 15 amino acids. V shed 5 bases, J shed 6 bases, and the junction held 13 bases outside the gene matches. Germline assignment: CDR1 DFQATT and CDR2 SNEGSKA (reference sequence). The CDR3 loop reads CSASHPGTAPQPQHF. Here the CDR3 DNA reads TGCAGTGCTTCTCACCCCGGGACAGCCCCTCAGCCCCAGCATTTT.

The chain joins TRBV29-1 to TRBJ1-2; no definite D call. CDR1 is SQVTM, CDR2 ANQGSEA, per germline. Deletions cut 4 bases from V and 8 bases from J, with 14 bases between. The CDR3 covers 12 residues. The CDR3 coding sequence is TGCAGCGTTGTAGGGCTGGAGCGCGGCTACACCTTC. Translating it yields CSVVGLERGYTF.

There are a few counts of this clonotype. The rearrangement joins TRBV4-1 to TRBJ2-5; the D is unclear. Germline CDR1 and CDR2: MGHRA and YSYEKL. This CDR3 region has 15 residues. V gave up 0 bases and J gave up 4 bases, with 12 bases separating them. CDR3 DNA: TGCGCCAGCAGCCAAGATTTTCGTCTTGCAGAGACCCAGTACTTC. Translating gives CASSQDFRLAETQYF.

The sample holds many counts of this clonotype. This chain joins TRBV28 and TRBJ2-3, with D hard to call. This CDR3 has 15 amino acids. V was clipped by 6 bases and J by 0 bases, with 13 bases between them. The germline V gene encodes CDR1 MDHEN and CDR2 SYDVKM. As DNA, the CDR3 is TGTGCCAGCAGCCCCCCGACCCTCAGCACAGATACGCAGTATTTT. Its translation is CASSPPTLSTDTQYF.

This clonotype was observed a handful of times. For the CDR3, the DNA is TGTGCCAGCAGCCAAGATGAGACTAGCGGGAGCGAGCAGTACTTC. Translated: CASSQDETSGSEQYF. The chain links TRBV4-2 to TRBJ2-7; 12 nucleotides match TRBD2. Germline CDR1 and CDR2: LGHNA and YNFKEQ. The CDR3 runs to 15 residues. Losses at the gene ends were 0 bases for V and 6 bases for J; bases not matched to a gene: 3.

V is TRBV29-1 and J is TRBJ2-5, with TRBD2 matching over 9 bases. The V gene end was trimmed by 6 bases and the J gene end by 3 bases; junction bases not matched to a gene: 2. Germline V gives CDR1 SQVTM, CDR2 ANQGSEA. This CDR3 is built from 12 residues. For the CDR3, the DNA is TGCAGCGTAGCGGGGGGCGAAGAGACCCAGTACTTC. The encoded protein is CSVAGGEETQYF.

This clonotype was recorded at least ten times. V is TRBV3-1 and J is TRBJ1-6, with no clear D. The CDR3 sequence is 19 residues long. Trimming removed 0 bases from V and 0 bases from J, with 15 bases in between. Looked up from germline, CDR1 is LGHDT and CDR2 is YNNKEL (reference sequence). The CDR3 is CASSQDLVQSSSYNSPLHF. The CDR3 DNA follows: TGTGCCAGCAGCCAAGATTTAGTACAGTCGAGCTCCTATAATTCACCCCTCCACTTT.

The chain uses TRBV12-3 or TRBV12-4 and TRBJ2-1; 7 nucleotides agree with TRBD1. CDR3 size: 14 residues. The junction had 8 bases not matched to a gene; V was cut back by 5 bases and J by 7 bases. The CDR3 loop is CASSRSTGWNEQFF. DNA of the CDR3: TGTGCCAGCAGTCGATCGACAGGGTGGAATGAGCAGTTCTTC.

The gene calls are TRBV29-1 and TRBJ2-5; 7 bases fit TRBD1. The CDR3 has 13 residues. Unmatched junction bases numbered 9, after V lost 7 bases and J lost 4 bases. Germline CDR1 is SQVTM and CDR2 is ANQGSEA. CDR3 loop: CSAQGVLRETQYF. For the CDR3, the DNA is TGCAGCGCGCAGGGGGTCCTTCGAGAGACCCAGTACTTC. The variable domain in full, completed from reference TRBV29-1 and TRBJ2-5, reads SAVISQKPSRDICQRGTSLTIQCQVDSQVTMMFWYRQQPGQSLTLIATANQGSEATYESGFVIDKFPISRPNLTFSTLTVSNMSPEDSSIYLCSAQGVLRETQYFGPGTRLLVL.